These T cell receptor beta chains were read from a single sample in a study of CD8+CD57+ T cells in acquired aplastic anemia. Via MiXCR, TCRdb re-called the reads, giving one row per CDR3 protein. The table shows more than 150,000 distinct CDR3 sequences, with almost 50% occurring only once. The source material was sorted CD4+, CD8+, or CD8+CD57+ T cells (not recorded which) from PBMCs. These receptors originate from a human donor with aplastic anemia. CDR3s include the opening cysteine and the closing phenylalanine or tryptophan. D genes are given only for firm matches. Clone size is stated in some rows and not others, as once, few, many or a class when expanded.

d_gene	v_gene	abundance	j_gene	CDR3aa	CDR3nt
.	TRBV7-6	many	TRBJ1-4	CASSLRGGAGEKLFF	TGTGCCAGCAGCTTGCGGGGGGGGGCAGGTGAAAAACTGTTTTTT
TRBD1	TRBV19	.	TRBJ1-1	CASKGQGATVGNTEAFF	TGTGCCAGTAAAGGACAGGGGGCTACAGTGGGGAACACTGAAGCTTTCTTT
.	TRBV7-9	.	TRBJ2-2	CASRPRTSGELFF	TGTGCCAGCAGACCCCGAACTAGCGGGGAGCTGTTTTTT
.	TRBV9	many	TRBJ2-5	CASSFRGGDYQETQYF	TGTGCCAGCAGCTTCCGAGGGGGGGATTACCAAGAGACCCAGTACTTC
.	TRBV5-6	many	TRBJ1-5	CASSWGAGGGQPQHF	TGTGCCAGCAGCTGGGGGGCCGGGGGGGGTCAGCCCCAGCATTTT
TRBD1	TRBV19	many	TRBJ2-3	CASGSQGAPPDTQYF	TGTGCCAGTGGGTCCCAGGGGGCGCCCCCAGATACGCAGTATTTT
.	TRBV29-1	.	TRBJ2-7	CSSHGTRNYEQYF	TGCAGCTCACACGGAACACGCAACTACGAGCAGTACTTC
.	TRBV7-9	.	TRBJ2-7	CASSPSRGPSEQYF	TGTGCCAGCAGCCCAAGCCGGGGCCCCTCCGAGCAGTACTTC
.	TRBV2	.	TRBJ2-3	CASRRTFSSTDTQYF	TGTGCCAGCAGGAGGACATTTTCTAGCACAGATACGCAGTATTTT
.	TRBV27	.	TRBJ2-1	CASSLTGRGQQFF	TGTGCCAGCAGTTTAACGGGCAGGGGACAGCAGTTCTTC
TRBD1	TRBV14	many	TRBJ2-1	CASSPQGVNNEQFF	TGTGCCAGCAGCCCTCAGGGGGTAAACAATGAGCAGTTCTTC
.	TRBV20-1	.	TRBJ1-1	CSATLDSANTEAFF	TGCAGTGCTACCCTGGACAGCGCAAACACTGAAGCTTTCTTT
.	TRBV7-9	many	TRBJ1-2	CATDPGRGYGYTF	TGTGCCACAGACCCCGGGCGGGGGTACGGCTACACCTTC
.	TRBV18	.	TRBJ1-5	CASSRSSSNQPQHF	TGTGCCAGCTCACGAAGTTCTAGCAATCAGCCCCAGCATTTT
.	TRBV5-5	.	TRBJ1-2	CASSLAAGDYGYTF	TGTGCCAGCAGCTTGGCCGCAGGAGACTATGGCTACACCTTC
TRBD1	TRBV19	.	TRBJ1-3	CASSAQTGRSTIYF	TGTGCCAGTAGCGCCCAGACAGGGAGAAGCACCATATATTTT
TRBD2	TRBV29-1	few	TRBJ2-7	CSAGGTYEQYF	TGCAGCGCCGGGGGGACTTACGAGCAGTACTTC
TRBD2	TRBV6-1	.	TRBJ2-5	CASSQTSGGQETQYF	TGTGCCAGCAGCCAGACTAGCGGGGGCCAAGAGACCCAGTACTTC